These 21 T cell receptor beta chains were sequenced from one sample in a study of T cells in Graves' hyperthyroidism and ophthalmopathy. Amplified TCR beta CDR3 regions came from RNA transcripts. Carried out on the TCR CDR3, a first-round RT-PCR used the HTBI primer set. TCRdb ran MiXCR on the multiplex PCR reads and lists one entry per CDR3 protein. The sample includes roughly 550,000 distinct CDR3 sequences, more than 15% of them seen just once. The sequenced sample was blood. These receptors came from a woman between 25 and 40 years old with Graves' ophthalmopathy.

In its sample, this clonotype was seen a few times. The chain is built from TRBV4-2 and TRBJ2-1; 7 nucleotides align to TRBD2. Per germline, CDR1 LGHNA and CDR2 YNFKEQ. This CDR3 comprises 14 residues. The V gene end was trimmed by 0 bases and the J gene end by 12 bases; junction bases not matched to a gene: 8. CDR3 sequence: CASSQDSRGWGQFF. The CDR3, as DNA: TGTGCCAGCAGCCAAGATTCGCGGGGGTGGGGGCAGTTCTTC.

This clonotype occurred many times. In nucleotides, the CDR3 is TGCAGTGCTAAGCCACTAGCGGGAGGGCCTAGAATGGCCGGGGAGCTGTTTTTT. It specifies CSAKPLAGGPRMAGELFF. This rearrangement joins TRBV20-1 to TRBJ2-2; 13 bases map to TRBD2. Germline CDR1 reads DFQATT; CDR2 reads SNEGSKA (reference sequence). The CDR3 spans 18 residues. V was pared by 4 bases and J by 6 bases, with 14 bases of the junction left unmatched.

The chain carries TRBV15 and TRBJ2-3; 8 bases agree with TRBD1. V trimming: 3 bases; J trimming: 5 bases; junction bases outside the gene matches: 4. This CDR3 comprises 14 residues. Germline lookup yields CDR1 LNHNV and CDR2 YYDKDF (reference sequence). CDR3 DNA sequence: TGTGCCACCAGCAGTCTCAGGGGGCGAGATACGCAGTATTTT. This sequence encodes CATSSLRGRDTQYF.

In this sample, this clonotype turned up many times. V is TRBV19 and J is TRBJ2-7; D gene uncertain. This CDR3 region has 14 residues. Trimming removed 10 bases at V and 2 bases at J, with 18 bases between. CDR1 and CDR2 (germline): LNHDA, SQIVND (reference sequence). The CDR3 DNA is TGTGCCACCGAGTCTCCAGGTGGGACCTACGAGCAGTACTTC. Amino acid sequence: CATESPGGTYEQYF.

Worth noting for this clonotype: A read error may explain this, as a much larger clone is one base away. The J gene is TRBJ1-5, the V gene TRBV12-3 or TRBV12-4, with D possibly TRBD1 on 5 matching bases. The CDR3 totals 13 residues. V was pared by 5 bases and J by 6 bases, with 11 bases between. Here the CDR3 reads CASSPGRGQPQHF. Written as DNA, the CDR3 is TGTGCCAGCAGTCCGGGGCGGGGTCAGCCCCAGCATTTT.

About this clonotype itself: A read error may be the cause here, since a much bigger clone is one base away. The rearrangement uses TRBV28 and TRBJ1-2, with a possible D match to TRBD1 (5 bases). The CDR3 contains 11 residues. Germline assignment: CDR1 MDHEN and CDR2 SYDVKM. V was pared by 7 bases and J by 7 bases, with 10 bases between. The DNA for the CDR3 is TGTGCCAGCACCGACAGCAGTGGCTACACCTTC. Its protein product is CASTDSSGYTF.

This clonotype was counted many times. The chain employs TRBV30 and TRBJ2-2; 7 bases fit TRBD2. J was trimmed by 8 bases and V by 3 bases; bases with no gene match: 6. Per germline, CDR1 GTSNPN and CDR2 SVGIG (reference sequence). The CDR3 totals 13 residues. The CDR3 protein is CAWSLAEGGELFF. The CDR3 coding sequence is TGTGCCTGGAGCCTAGCGGAGGGAGGGGAGCTGTTTTTT.

The CDR3 sequence: CSVEPPWEKEQFF. CDR3 bases: TGCAGCGTTGAACCTCCCTGGGAGAAAGAGCAGTTCTTC. This chain joins TRBV29-1 and TRBJ2-1, with D tentatively TRBD2 (5 bases). Trimming cost V 2 bases and J 10 bases, with 15 bases left between them. Germline CDR1 SQVTM, CDR2 ANQGSEA. The CDR3 runs to 13 residues.

This clonotype was seen ten or more times. The rearrangement joins TRBV20-1 to TRBJ1-2; no reliable D call. CDR1 is DFQATT, CDR2 SNEGSKA, per germline (reference sequence). The CDR3 extends over 15 amino acids. With 0 bases removed from V and 2 bases from J, the gap between germline ends came to 13 bases. The CDR3 DNA reads as TGCAGTGCTAGAGATCCGCGGCTTTACAACTATGGCTACACCTTC. Protein sequence: CSARDPRLYNYGYTF.

This chain links TRBV20-1 with TRBJ1-5; D may be TRBD1 (5 bases). V lost 0 bases and J 5 bases, leaving 8 bases between the germline ends. This CDR3 region has 13 residues. Per the germline V gene, CDR1 is DFQATT and CDR2 is SNEGSKA (reference sequence). The chain's CDR3 is CSAREEGDQPQHF. The CDR3 bases are TGCAGTGCTAGAGAGGAAGGGGATCAGCCCCAGCATTTT.

The chain couples TRBV20-1 to TRBJ2-2, with D possibly being TRBD1 or TRBD2 (7 bases each). This CDR3 region has 15 residues. V dropped 5 bases and J dropped 7 bases, with 20 bases sitting between them. Germline CDR1 and CDR2: DFQATT and SNEGSKA (reference sequence). The CDR3 sequence: CSAQGRGRAGGELFF. The CDR3 nucleotides are TGCAGTGCTCAAGGGAGGGGGCGCGCTGGCGGGGAGCTGTTTTTT.

There are a few counts of this clonotype. The chain couples TRBV20-1 to TRBJ2-7, with D tentatively TRBD1 or TRBD2 (6 bases each). Germline V lookup: CDR1 DFQATT, CDR2 SNEGSKA (reference sequence). CDR3 size: 17 residues. Trimming removed 1 base from V and 6 bases from J, with 25 bases in between. The CDR3 sequence is CSARVVVGGPTAGEQYF. The CDR3 DNA is TGCAGTGCTAGAGTGGTAGTCGGGGGCCCCACAGCAGGCGAGCAGTACTTC.

This clonotype has more than one count but fewer than ten. The V gene is TRBV7-2, the J gene TRBJ1-3; 9 bases agree with TRBD1. The CDR3 totals 15 residues. Germline-derived CDR1 and CDR2 are SGHTA and FQGNSA. The trim removed 5 bases at V and 0 bases at J, leaving 2 bases unmatched. The CDR3 region is CASSRGQGSGNTIYF. CDR3 coding DNA: TGTGCCAGCAGCAGGGGACAGGGCTCTGGAAACACCATATATTTT. Supplemented by reference TRBV7-2 and TRBJ1-3, the full variable domain reads GAGVSQSPSNKVTEKGKDVELRCDPISGHTALYWYRQSLGQGLEFLIYFQGNSAPDKSGLPSDRFSAERTGGSVSTLTIQRTQQEDSAVYLCASSRGQGSGNTIYFGEGSWLTVV.

The DNA of the CDR3 is TGCAGCGTTGTCCTAGCGGGAGGCGACACCGGGGAGCTGTTTTTT. Translation: CSVVLAGGDTGELFF. V and J are TRBV29-1 and TRBJ2-2, with 11 bases identical to TRBD2. The CDR3 length is 15 residues. The V gene's germline CDR1 is SQVTM and CDR2 ANQGSEA. V lost 4 bases to trimming and J lost 3 bases; unmatched junction nucleotides: 4.

The chain is built from TRBV30 and TRBJ2-1; D may correspond to TRBD1 or TRBD2 (5 bases each). Trimming removed 0 bases at V and 5 bases at J, with 14 bases between. This CDR3 spans 15 amino acids. CDR1 and CDR2 from the germline V gene are GTSNPN and SVGIG (reference sequence). The CDR3: CAWSVGRGYNNEQFF. As DNA, the CDR3 is TGTGCCTGGAGTGTCGGACGGGGCTATAACAATGAGCAGTTCTTC.

This clonotype was observed at least ten times. The chain recombines TRBV7-8 with TRBJ2-4; possibly TRBD1 for D (6 bases). V lost 5 bases and J 3 bases, leaving 11 bases between the germline ends. The CDR3 runs to 14 residues. Germline CDR1 SGHVS, CDR2 FQNEAQ. The CDR3 DNA is TGTGCCAGCAGCGTGACAGGCGTCAAAAACATTCAGTACTTC. Protein: CASSVTGVKNIQYF.

This clonotype was detected many times. The chain is built from TRBV2 and TRBJ2-3, with 9 bases that match TRBD2. This CDR3 has 14 amino acids. Germline trimming cut 7 bases from V and 2 bases from J; bases unmatched to any gene: 4. Germline values: CDR1 SNHLY, CDR2 FYNNEI. CDR3 DNA sequence: TGTGCCAGCAAGTCTAGCGGGATCACAGATACGCAGTATTTT. It yields the protein CASKSSGITDTQYF.

At least ten counts were recorded for this clonotype. The chain combines TRBV11-2 with TRBJ2-1; D is undetermined. The germline V gene encodes CDR1 SGHAT and CDR2 FQNNGV. The CDR3 runs 12 residues. Trimming pared 5 bases from V and 4 bases from J, leaving 6 bases between. The CDR3 sequence: CASSPNYNEQFF. In DNA form, the CDR3 reads TGTGCCAGCAGCCCCAATTACAATGAGCAGTTCTTC.

V gene TRBV20-1 combines with J gene TRBJ2-4; D perhaps matches TRBD2 (5 bases). Germline CDR1 reads DFQATT; CDR2 reads SNEGSKA (reference sequence). V lost 3 bases to trimming and J lost 8 bases, with 14 bases between them. CDR3 length: 13 residues. The CDR3 here is CSASGGFLDIQYF. CDR3 DNA: TGCAGTGCTAGCGGAGGTTTTCTGGACATTCAGTACTTC.

The chain joins TRBV20-1 to TRBJ1-2; 7 bases map to TRBD1. This CDR3 is built from 12 residues. CDR1 DFQATT and CDR2 SNEGSKA come from the germline V gene (reference sequence). Germline trimming cut 8 bases from V and 3 bases from J; bases unmatched to any gene: 6. The CDR3 region has the DNA TGCAGTCCACAGGGGCTAGACTATGGCTACACCTTC. This gives the protein CSPQGLDYGYTF.

This clonotype was seen at least ten times. The J gene is TRBJ2-1, the V gene TRBV11-3; 7 bases match TRBD1. CDR1 SGHNT and CDR2 YENEEA come from the germline V gene. CDR3 size: 17 residues. Trimming at V came to 1 base and at J to 9 bases, leaving 15 bases not matched to a gene. The chain's CDR3 is CASSLGMRGTVISEQFF. Here the CDR3 DNA reads TGTGCCAGCAGCTTAGGTATGAGAGGGACAGTGATAAGTGAGCAGTTCTTC.